The clone carrying this T cell receptor (beta chain) was seen many times. Antigen: not known. This entry comes from a study of response to subunit inactivated influenza vaccine. CDR1 and CDR2 (germline): MNHNS, SASEGT. Trimming shortened V by 2 bases and J by 0 bases, and 7 bases separated the two germline ends. This CDR3 region has 14 residues. TCRdb processed the RT-PCR reads anew with MiXCR; each CDR3 protein has one entry. The sample contains just under 550,000 distinct CDR3 sequences, around 25% of which appear only once. Broader study findings: The authors proposed limited new T cell recruitment per seasonal influenza vaccination.

The sample also formed part of further work on T cells expressing NK-cell markers. From that paper: UMIs accompanied the 5'RACE template switching by which TCR beta cDNA was made. Source material for TCR beta repertoires consisted of sorted CD3+CD56+NKG2C+, CD3+CD56+NKG2C- and CD3+CD56-NKG2C+ T cells. Seven of the eight sequenced donors were HCMV-seropositive; one was seronegative. The dominant NKG2C+ clonotypes represented about 1.0-8% of CD8+ T cells in over 5 donors.

This receptor was taken from a man aged 45 to 65 who received an inactivated influenza vaccine. The specimen comprised CD4+ T cells sorted from PBMCs, sampled about 12 days after vaccination. This chain uses TRBV6-1 with TRBJ2-5; D is undetermined. CDR3 nucleotide sequence: TGTGCCAGCAGTGAAAACTTAAACCAAGAGACCCAGTACTTC. This gives the protein CASSENLNQETQYF.